This paragraph reports one T cell receptor (beta chain). CDR1 and CDR2 from the germline V gene are MDHEN and SYDVKM. The CDR3 is made up of 14 amino acids. Unmatched junction bases numbered 4, after V lost 6 bases and J lost 1 base. Across several immunoSEQ plates, the genomic DNA of each subset was split evenly. It was 200 to 250 ng DNA, about 30,000 T cell genomes, that sorted-subset replicate PCRs used. Some clones are missing from TCRdb's copy, which holds only in-frame ones; the method was immunoSEQ multiplex PCR. This sample has roughly 700,000 clones, with about 92% found just once. This sample is drawn from a study of shared clonotypes between healthy human individuals. CD45RO+ cells joined CCR7-negative CD45RA+ TemRA cells to form CD8 memory.

V is TRBV28 and J is TRBJ1-2; 8 positions match TRBD1. This receptor was obtained from a man between 18 and 35 years old in good health. Some clones in this sample may be carry-over from other donors' samples. Sequenced material: memory CD8+ T cells from PBMCs. Subset of the sample: CD45RO+ cells pooled with CCR7-negative TemRA cells. CDR3 amino acids: CASSADRGNYGYTF. As DNA, the CDR3 is TGTGCCAGCAGCGCAGACAGGGGTAACTATGGCTACACCTTC.